In its sample, the clone carrying this T cell receptor beta chain was seen a few times. This sample stems from a study of blood T cells in healthy people across ages. A second about 7 to 12 cycle PCR used barcoded and J-beta primers. Each cDNA molecule was tagged by a template-switch adaptor that had 12 random nucleotides. Each CDR3 protein gets one entry after TCRdb re-called the 5' RACE reads with MiXCR. The table shows hundreds of thousands of distinct CDR3 sequences, with roughly 41% occurring only once. The germline gives CDR1 KGHDR, CDR2 SFDVKD. This CDR3 comprises 11 residues. V was clipped by 5 bases and J by 8 bases, with 8 bases between them.

The sequenced sample consisted of blood. The genes are TRBV24-1 and TRBJ1-2; D is uncertain. The clonotype comes from a woman aged 55-69 years in good health. CDR3 protein: CATSGGSGYTF. As DNA, the CDR3 is TGTGCCACCAGTGGAGGTTCCGGCTACACCTTC.